The 15 T cell receptor beta chains listed next were all sequenced from one sample in a study of regulatory T cells in long-lasting Graves disease. Stated time point: persistent/refractory GD, antithyroid drugs over 5 years with positive TRAb. The authors made the TCR library using RNA they extracted from PBMCs. HTBI primers from iRepertoire and Arm-PCR of CDR3 regions yielded the TCR beta libraries. TCRdb ran MiXCR on the multiplex PCR reads and lists one entry per CDR3 protein. The sample lists 400,000 to 450,000 distinct CDR3 sequences, 20% to 30% occurring once. The sample was peripheral blood mononuclear cells (PBMCs), taken when the disease was refractory, from a patient treated with antithyroid drugs. The receptors were gathered from a female donor with Graves disease.

The rearrangement uses TRBV7-2 and TRBJ1-4; 8 positions agree with TRBD1. Germline CDR1 and CDR2: SGHTA and FQGNSA. CDR3 length equals 17 residues. V trimming: 0 bases; J trimming: 7 bases; junction bases outside the gene matches: 10. DNA for the CDR3: TGTGCCAGCAGCTTAGCGCTCGCCAGGGGGCTGGGTGAAAAACTGTTTTTT. Its protein is CASSLALARGLGEKLFF.

This clonotype was picked up many times. The rearrangement joins TRBV14 to TRBJ2-7; possible D gene TRBD1, 6 bases. Trimming shortened V by 3 bases and J by 2 bases, and 14 bases separated the two germline ends. The CDR3 spans 15 residues. In germline, CDR1 is SGHDN, CDR2 FVKESK. This CDR3 reads CASSQRTVGAYEQYF. DNA of the CDR3: TGTGCCAGCAGCCAGAGGACAGTTGGCGCCTACGAGCAGTACTTC.

The chain carries TRBV27 and TRBJ2-1; 10 nucleotides match TRBD2. Germline CDR1 and CDR2: MNHEY and SMNVEV (reference sequence). Trimming removed 5 bases from V and 1 base from J; junction bases left unmatched: 8. CDR3 length equals 17 residues. Here the CDR3 reads CASSTISSGSSYNEQFF. CDR3 in DNA: TGTGCCAGCAGTACCATCTCTAGCGGGAGTTCCTACAATGAGCAGTTCTTC.

The sample holds a few counts of this clonotype. The rearrangement joins TRBV29-1 to TRBJ1-1, with 8 bases matching TRBD1. The CDR3 is 15 amino acids. CDR1 and CDR2 from the germline V gene are SQVTM and ANQGSEA. Unmatched junction bases numbered 10, after V lost 4 bases and J lost 3 bases. The CDR3 sequence is CSVGRDRSPDTEAFF. The CDR3 DNA sequence: TGCAGCGTTGGGAGGGACAGGTCGCCAGACACTGAAGCTTTCTTT.

This clonotype was counted at least ten times. CDR3 loop: CSVGIGTGSEETQYF. The DNA for the CDR3 is TGCAGCGTTGGAATAGGGACAGGGAGCGAAGAGACCCAGTACTTC. V and J are TRBV29-1 and TRBJ2-5; 9 bases are shared with TRBD1. This CDR3 has 15 residues. V was clipped by 4 bases and J by 3 bases; unmatched bases: 9. The germline V gene has CDR1 SQVTM and CDR2 ANQGSEA.

This clonotype has a handful of counts. The chain carries TRBV19 and TRBJ1-1, with D tentatively TRBD1 (6 bases). CDR1 is LNHDA, CDR2 SQIVND, per germline (reference sequence). V lost 8 bases to trimming and J lost 3 bases, with 16 bases between them. This CDR3 is 14 amino acids long. This CDR3 reads CASARGDRYTEAFF. CDR3 DNA sequence: TGTGCCAGTGCCCGGGGTGACAGGTACACTGAAGCTTTCTTT.

V is TRBV18 and J is TRBJ2-5; 8 nucleotides align to TRBD1. Trimming at V came to 2 bases and at J to 5 bases, leaving 10 bases not matched to a gene. Germline-derived CDR1 and CDR2 are KGHSH and LQKENI. The CDR3 runs 16 residues. CDR3 sequence: CASSPVSSGGIETQYF. In DNA, the CDR3 is TGTGCCAGCTCACCAGTGTCGTCAGGGGGCATCGAGACCCAGTACTTC.

V gene TRBV7-9 combines with J gene TRBJ2-5, with D tentatively TRBD1 or TRBD2 (5 bases each). The CDR3 spans 12 residues. V was cut by 3 bases and J by 5 bases, with 7 bases left in between. The germline gives CDR1 SEHNR, CDR2 FQNEAQ (reference sequence). The DNA for the CDR3 is TGTGCCAGCAGCTTGGGACCCGAGACCCAGTACTTC. This translates into CASSLGPETQYF.

The chain couples TRBV28 to TRBJ1-3; TRBD1 aligns across 7 bases. Trimming took 6 bases from V and 3 from J; bases not matched to a gene: 8. The CDR3 totals 15 residues. CDR1 and CDR2 (germline): MDHEN, SYDVKM. DNA for the CDR3: TGTGCCAGCAGCTCAGGGGGTCTAAGTGGAAACACCATATATTTT. It yields the protein CASSSGGLSGNTIYF. Full variable domain (outside the CDR3, taken from reference TRBV28 and TRBJ1-3): DVKVTQSSRYLVKRTGEKVFLECVQDMDHENMFWYRQDPGLGLRLIYFSYDVKMKEKGDIPEGYSVSREKKERFSLILESASTNQTSMYLCASSSGGLSGNTIYFGEGSWLTVV.

This clonotype was detected a few times. J is TRBJ1-1 and V is TRBV20-1, with a possible D match to TRBD1 (6 bases). The V end was cut by 5 bases, the J end by 9 bases, with 22 bases between. CDR1 is DFQATT, CDR2 SNEGSKA, per germline (reference sequence). CDR3 size: 14 residues. This CDR3 is CSAEGMFGGAKAFF. The CDR3 region has the DNA TGCAGTGCTGAGGGGATGTTTGGGGGCGCTAAAGCTTTCTTT.

This clonotype was seen at least ten times. The gene calls are TRBV6-4 and TRBJ2-3, with D possibly TRBD2 on 5 matching bases. The ends were cut back, 0 bases at V and 0 bases at J, with 10 bases in the middle. The length of the CDR3 is 16 residues. Germline CDR1 is MRHNA and CDR2 is SNTAGT. CDR3 protein: CASSDSGELSTDTQYF. DNA for the CDR3: TGTGCCAGCAGTGACTCCGGGGAACTTAGCACAGATACGCAGTATTTT.

CDR3 protein: CASTDGNEQFF. CDR3 DNA: TGTGCCAGCACCGACGGCAATGAGCAGTTCTTC. The rearrangement joins TRBV28 to TRBJ2-5; D is undetermined. The better agreement between TRBJ2-1 and the DNA end casts doubt on the J call. This CDR3 has 11 residues. Germline loops: CDR1 MDHEN, CDR2 SYDVKM.

The table lists this clonotype with many counts. This chain connects TRBV6-1 to TRBJ2-7; TRBD2 aligns across 11 bases. The CDR3 extends over 17 amino acids. Germline assignment: CDR1 MNHNS and CDR2 SASEGT. Trimming at V came to 6 bases and at J to 0 bases, leaving 10 bases not matched to a gene. The CDR3 region has the DNA TGTGCCAGCAGGATCGGGACTAGCGGATGGAACTCCTACGAGCAGTACTTC. Translating gives CASRIGTSGWNSYEQYF.

The rearrangement links TRBV30 to TRBJ1-1; the match to TRBD1 covers 9 bases. J lost 4 bases, V lost 2 bases, and 5 bases had no gene match. There are 14 residues in the CDR3. In germline, CDR1 is GTSNPN, CDR2 SVGIG (reference sequence). The CDR3 loop is CAWSTRQGVTEAFF. The DNA for the CDR3 is TGTGCCTGGAGTACCCGACAGGGGGTCACTGAAGCTTTCTTT.

This clonotype was observed many times. CDR3 protein: CASSDFDRGSYEQYF. In nucleotides, the CDR3 is TGTGCCAGCAGCGACTTCGACAGGGGATCCTACGAGCAGTACTTC. V usage is TRBV7-9 and J usage is TRBJ2-7, with 8 bases aligning to TRBD1. Germline CDR1 and CDR2: SEHNR and FQNEAQ (reference sequence). The CDR3 has 15 residues. The J segment lost 1 base and the V segment lost 5 bases, leaving 7 bases of the junction unmatched.